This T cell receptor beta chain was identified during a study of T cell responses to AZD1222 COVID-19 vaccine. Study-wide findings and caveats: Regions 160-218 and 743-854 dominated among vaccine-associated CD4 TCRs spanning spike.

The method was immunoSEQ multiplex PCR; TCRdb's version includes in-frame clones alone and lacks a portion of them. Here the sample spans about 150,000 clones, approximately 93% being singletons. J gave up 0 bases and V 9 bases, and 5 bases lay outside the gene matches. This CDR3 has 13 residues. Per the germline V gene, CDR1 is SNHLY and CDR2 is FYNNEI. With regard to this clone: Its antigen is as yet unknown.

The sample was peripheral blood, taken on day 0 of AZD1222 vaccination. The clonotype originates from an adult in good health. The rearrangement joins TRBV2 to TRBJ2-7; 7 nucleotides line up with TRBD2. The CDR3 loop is CASGGGSSYEQYF. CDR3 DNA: TGTGCCAGTGGTGGCGGGAGCTCCTACGAGCAGTACTTC.